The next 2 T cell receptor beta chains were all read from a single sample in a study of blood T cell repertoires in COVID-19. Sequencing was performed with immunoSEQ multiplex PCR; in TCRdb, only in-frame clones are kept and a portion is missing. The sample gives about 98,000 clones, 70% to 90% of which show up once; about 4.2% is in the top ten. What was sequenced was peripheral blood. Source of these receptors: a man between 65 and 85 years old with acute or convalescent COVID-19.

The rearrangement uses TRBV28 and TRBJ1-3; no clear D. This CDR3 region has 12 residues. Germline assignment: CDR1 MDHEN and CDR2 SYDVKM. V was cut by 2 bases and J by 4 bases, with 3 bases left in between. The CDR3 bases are TGTGCCAGCAGTTTACGGGGAAACACCATATATTTT. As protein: CASSLRGNTIYF. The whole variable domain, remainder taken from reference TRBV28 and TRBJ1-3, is DVKVTQSSRYLVKRTGEKVFLECVQDMDHENMFWYRQDPGLGLRLIYFSYDVKMKEKGDIPEGYSVSREKKERFSLILESASTNQTSMYLCASSLRGNTIYFGEGSWLTVV.

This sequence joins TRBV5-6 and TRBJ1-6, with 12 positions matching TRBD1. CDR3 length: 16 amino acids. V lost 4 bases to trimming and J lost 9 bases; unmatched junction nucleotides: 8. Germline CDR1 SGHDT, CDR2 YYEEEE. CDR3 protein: CASSLGQGAAGSPLHF. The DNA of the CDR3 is TGTGCCAGCAGCCTGGGACAGGGGGCGGCGGGTTCACCCCTCCACTTT.